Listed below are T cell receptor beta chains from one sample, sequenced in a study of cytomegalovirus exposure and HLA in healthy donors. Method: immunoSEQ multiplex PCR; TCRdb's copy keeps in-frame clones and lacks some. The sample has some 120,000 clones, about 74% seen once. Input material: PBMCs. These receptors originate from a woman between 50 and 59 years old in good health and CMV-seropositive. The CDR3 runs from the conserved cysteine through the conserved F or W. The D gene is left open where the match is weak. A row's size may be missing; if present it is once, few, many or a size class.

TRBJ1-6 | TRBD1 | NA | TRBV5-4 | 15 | TGTGCCAGCAGCCCAGGGGGACAGGGAAGGTCACCCCTCCACTTT | CASSPGGQGRSPLHF
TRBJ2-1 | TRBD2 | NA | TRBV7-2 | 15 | TGTGCCAGCAGCTTGGGCGGGGGAGCCTACAATGAGCAGTTCTTC | CASSLGGGAYNEQFF
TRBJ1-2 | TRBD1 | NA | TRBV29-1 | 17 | TGCAGCGTTGGCCCCGGGGACAGCATTACCGGAGGTAATGGCTACACCTTC | CSVGPGDSITGGNGYTF
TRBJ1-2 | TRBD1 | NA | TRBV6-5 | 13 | TGTGCCAGCAGTAGGGACAGAATTTATGGCTACACCTTC | CASSRDRIYGYTF
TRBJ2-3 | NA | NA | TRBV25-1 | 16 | TGTGCCAGCGGCGGAAGCGGAGCCATTAGCACAGATACGCAGTATTTT | CASGGSGAISTDTQYF
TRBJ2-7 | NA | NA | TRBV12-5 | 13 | TGTGCTAGTGGTTTGGAACTCTTGTACGAGCAGTACTTC | CASGLELLYEQYF
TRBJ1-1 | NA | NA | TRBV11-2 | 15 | TGTGCCAGCAGCTTCGACCTCACTATGAACACTGAAGCTTTCTTT | CASSFDLTMNTEAFF
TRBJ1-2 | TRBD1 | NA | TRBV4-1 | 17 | TGCGCCAGCAGCCAAGATCGACAGGGGGCGCAAAACTATGGCTACACCTTC | CASSQDRQGAQNYGYTF
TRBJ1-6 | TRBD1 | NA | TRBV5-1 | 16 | TGCGCCAGCAGCTTGGCCGGGGACAGGGAAGTATCACCCCTCCACTTT | CASSLAGDREVSPLHF
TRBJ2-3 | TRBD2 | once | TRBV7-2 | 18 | TGTGCCAGCAGCCTAACAAAGGGACTACCTAAAGGCACAGATACGCAGTATTTT | CASSLTKGLPKGTDTQYF
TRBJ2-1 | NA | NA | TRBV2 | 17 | TGTGCCAGCAGTGAAGGTTGGGCCGGGCGGGGCTACAATGAGCAGTTCTTC | CASSEGWAGRGYNEQFF
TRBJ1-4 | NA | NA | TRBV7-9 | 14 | TGTGCCAGCAGGGAGGGTGGCACTAATGAAAAACTGTTTTTT | CASREGGTNEKLFF
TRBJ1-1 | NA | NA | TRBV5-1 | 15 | TGCGCCAGCAGCGTCCCCGGGATGACGAACACTGAAGCTTTCTTT | CASSVPGMTNTEAFF
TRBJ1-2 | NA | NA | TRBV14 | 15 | TGTGCCAGCAGCCAAGAGGGCTCCGCGGGGGGTGGCTACACCTTC | CASSQEGSAGGGYTF
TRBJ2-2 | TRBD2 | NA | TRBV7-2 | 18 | TGTGCCAGCAGCTTAAGGACTAGCGGGGGAGTCGGGGTCGGGGAGCTGTTTTTT | CASSLRTSGGVGVGELFF
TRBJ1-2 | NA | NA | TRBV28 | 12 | TGTGCCAGCAGTCAACTCCATGGTGGCTACACCTTC | CASSQLHGGYTF
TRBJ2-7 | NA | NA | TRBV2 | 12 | TGTGCCAGCAGTGGCACTCTTTACGAGCAGTACTTC | CASSGTLYEQYF
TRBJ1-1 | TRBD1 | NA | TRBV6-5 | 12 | TGTGCCAGCAGTGTGACAGGGTCTGAAGCTTTCTTT | CASSVTGSEAFF
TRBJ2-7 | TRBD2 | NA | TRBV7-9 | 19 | TGTGCCAGCAGGGCGGCGGGACTAGCGGGGACGGGCCTCCTGGGCGAGCAGTACTTC | CASRAAGLAGTGLLGEQYF
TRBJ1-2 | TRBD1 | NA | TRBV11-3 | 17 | TGTGCCAGCAGCTTAGACGGACAGGGCTCAGCTAACTATGGCTACACCTTC | CASSLDGQGSANYGYTF
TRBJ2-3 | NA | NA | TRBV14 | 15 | TGTGCCAGCAGCCAAGTGGGGCGCAGCACAGATACGCAGTATTTT | CASSQVGRSTDTQYF
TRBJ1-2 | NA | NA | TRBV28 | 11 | TGTGCCAGCAGGTTGATGGAGGGCTACACCTTC | CASRLMEGYTF
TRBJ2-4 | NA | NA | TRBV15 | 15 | TGTGCCACCAGCAGAGGGGCAGGGCTATTGAACATTCAGTACTTC | CATSRGAGLLNIQYF
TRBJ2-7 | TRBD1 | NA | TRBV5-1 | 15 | TGCGCCAGCAGCTTCTTCGGAGGACAGGCCTACGAGCAGTACTTC | CASSFFGGQAYEQYF
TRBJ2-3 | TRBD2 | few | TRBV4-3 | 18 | TGCGCCAGCCCCCCCGCCGTTAGGGGACTAGCGGACACAGATACGCAGTATTTT | CASPPAVRGLADTDTQYF
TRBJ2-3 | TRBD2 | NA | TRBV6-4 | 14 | TGTGCCAGCAGTGGAGCGGGGGGATCCAATACGCAGTATTTT | CASSGAGGSNTQYF
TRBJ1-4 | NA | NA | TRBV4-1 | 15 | TGCGCCAGCAGCCGGGGCGGAGCAACTAATGAAAAACTGTTTTTT | CASSRGGATNEKLFF
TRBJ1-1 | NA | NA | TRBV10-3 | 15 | TGTGCCATCAGTGTCGAGTCAGGTTTGAACACTGAAGCTTTCTTT | CAISVESGLNTEAFF
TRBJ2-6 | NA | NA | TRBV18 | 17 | TGTGCCAGCTCACCCAGGGACATACAATCTGGGGCCAACGTCCTGACTTTC | CASSPRDIQSGANVLTF
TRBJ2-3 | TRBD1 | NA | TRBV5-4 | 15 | TGTGCCAGCAGCTTGAGGACAGGGGGTCTAGATACGCAGTATTTT | CASSLRTGGLDTQYF
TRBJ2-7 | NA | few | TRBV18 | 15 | TGTGCCAGCTCCCCCACTCGGACTACGACCTACGAGCAGTACTTC | CASSPTRTTTYEQYF
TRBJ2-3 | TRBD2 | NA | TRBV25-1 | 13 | TGTGCCAGCGGGGAGGGGTTGGCAGATACGCAGTATTTT | CASGEGLADTQYF
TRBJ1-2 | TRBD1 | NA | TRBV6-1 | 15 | TGTGCCAGCAGTGTGCAGGGGGCGGTCGGCTATGGCTACACCTTC | CASSVQGAVGYGYTF
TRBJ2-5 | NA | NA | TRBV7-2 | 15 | TGTGCCAGCAGCTTAGCCATAGCTCGACAAGAGACCCAGTACTTC | CASSLAIARQETQYF
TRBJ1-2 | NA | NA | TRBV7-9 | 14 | TGTGCCAGCAGCTTAGTGGCCCCACCTGATGGCTACACCTTC | CASSLVAPPDGYTF
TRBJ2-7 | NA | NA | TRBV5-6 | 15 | TGTGCCAGCACCCCTCTAGGGACAAGTTACTACGAGCAGTACTTC | CASTPLGTSYYEQYF
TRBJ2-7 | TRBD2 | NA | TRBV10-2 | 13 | TGCGCCAGCGCGGGACTAGCGGGGGAGGAGCAGTACTTC | CASAGLAGEEQYF
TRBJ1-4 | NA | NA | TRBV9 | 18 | TGTGCCAGCAGCGTGACAGGCGGGGGGCCTTCCTCCCCTGAAAAACTGTTTTTT | CASSVTGGGPSSPEKLFF
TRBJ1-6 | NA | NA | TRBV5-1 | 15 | TGCGCCAGCAGTGGGGCAGGGGACAATAATTCACCCCTCCACTTT | CASSGAGDNNSPLHF
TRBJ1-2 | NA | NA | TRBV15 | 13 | TGTGCCACCAGCATAGACACCGGCTATGGCTACACCTTC | CATSIDTGYGYTF
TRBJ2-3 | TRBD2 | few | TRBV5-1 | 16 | TGCGCCAGCAGCCCGGGACTAGCTGGGCACACAGATACGCAGTATTTT | CASSPGLAGHTDTQYF
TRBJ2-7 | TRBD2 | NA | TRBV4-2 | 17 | TGTGCCAGCAGCCAAGGGACTAGCGGAGGTAGCTCCTACGAGCAGTACTTC | CASSQGTSGGSSYEQYF
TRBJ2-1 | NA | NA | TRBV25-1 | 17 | TGTGCCAGCAGCCTAAATACCCGGGGGAGCTCCTACAATGAGCAGTTCTTC | CASSLNTRGSSYNEQFF
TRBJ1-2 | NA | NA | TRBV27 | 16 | TGTGCCAGCAGCCACCAGGGCCAGGGCGTCCGATATGGCTACACCTTC | CASSHQGQGVRYGYTF
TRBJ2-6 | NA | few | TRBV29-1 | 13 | TGCAGGGGGGGTGAGTCTGGGGCCAACGTCCTGACTTTC | CRGGESGANVLTF
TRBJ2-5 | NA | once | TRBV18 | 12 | TGTGCCAGCTCACCGGAGGACGAGACCCAGTACTTC | CASSPEDETQYF
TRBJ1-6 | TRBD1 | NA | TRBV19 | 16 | TGTGCCAGCTCACCCACCGGGACAGGCTCAAATTCACCCCTCCACTTT | CASSPTGTGSNSPLHF
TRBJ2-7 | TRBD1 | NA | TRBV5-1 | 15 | TGCGCCAGCAGCTTGATAGGACAGGTTACCTACGAGCAGTACTTC | CASSLIGQVTYEQYF
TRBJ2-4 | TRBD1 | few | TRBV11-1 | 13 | TGTGCCAGCAGCTTAGACAGGGGAAACATTCAGTACTTC | CASSLDRGNIQYF
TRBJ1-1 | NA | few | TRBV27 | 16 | TGTGCCAGCAGTCCGGGAGGGGCTGGCCTGAACACTGAAGCTTTCTTT | CASSPGGAGLNTEAFF